This T cell receptor beta chain was identified in a study of beta chain features in type 1 diabetes (dated by TCRdb to the late 2010s). For the study in its entirety: No differences in mean age, gender distribution, total cell number or subset yield were found between patients and healthy donors. A total of under 120,000,000 sorted cells were examined across all samples, and RNA yield correlated strongly with the number of cells per subset. The study compared TCRB repertoires of sorted circulating CD4+ T cell subsets between recently diagnosed type 1 diabetes patients and matched healthy donors. Naive and central memory subsets were obtained from all 28 donors, but regulatory and stem cell-like memory subsets were isolated from only 8 patients and roughly 8 healthy donors.

On this clone itself: Its antigen specificity is not known. Per-nucleotide qualities are absent, and no much larger clonotype sits a single base away.

What the authors observed across the whole study: Because cDNA was sequenced instead of genomic DNA, activated cells with high expression could be over-represented, although the groups did not differ in activation or CD3 levels. PCR might favor shorter templates, but patient and control samples were amplified and corrected together, so any skew would affect both groups equally. Type 1 diabetes patients showed a moderate but significant shortening of TCRB CDR3 length in all four CD4+ subsets. Patients with type 1 diabetes made fewer insertions and deleted more nucleotides at VDJ recombination sites, implying thymic rearrangement abnormalities. The naive, central memory and regulatory TCRB repertoires appeared to resemble one another more closely among patients than among healthy donors. HLA sub-analyses involved small numbers of individuals, so any influence of HLA type on TCRB rearrangement remained unresolved.

Each donor gave one peripheral blood draw, averaging approximately 120 mL, which was collected into heparinised tubes. Naive, central memory, regulatory and stem cell-like memory CD4+ T cells were sorted on a BD FACSAria II using a panel including CD45RO, CCR7, CD25, CD127, CD95 and CD27. Purity was above 95% for every sorted population. PBMCs were isolated immediately by Lymphoprep density gradient centrifugation and stained directly without culture. So that batch effects would be minimized, each experiment stained and sorted samples in pairs, pairing one healthy donor with one patient. The High Capacity cDNA Reverse Transcription Kit was used to reverse transcribe all of the isolated RNA, meaning that expressed TCRB transcripts were what got sequenced. Deep immunoSEQ sequencing was applied to naive, central memory and regulatory T cell samples, giving an average of roughly 3.6 million total reads per sample. Sorted cells were lysed in RLT buffer and RNA was extracted with DNase-treated RNeasy Micro or Mini kits, depending on cell number. Each cell subset was processed separately to prevent cross-contamination, with patient and healthy donor samples processed together. The immunoSEQ multiplex PCR was used to amplify TCRB sequences from cDNA, generating 87-bp fragments that spanned the CDR3 region. Amplicons were sequenced on the Illumina HiSeq platform. The source study handled its data this way. PCR bias was corrected computationally using synthetic template baselines, and reads within Hamming distance 2 were collapsed, with unmergeable singletons discarded. Reads were aligned against IMGT to assign V, D and J genes, CDR3 length and insertions or deletions at six rearrangement sites. Within each subset, clonotype counts were normalized to the number of sorted cells before true diversity and Gini coefficients were calculated with the tcR R package. The overlap coefficient, calculated on TCRB nucleotide sequences, was used to quantify repertoire sharing. Out-of-frame TCRB sequences from naive cells were analyzed as a proxy for the pre-selection repertoire. Sourced from immuneACCESS, this table was stored by TCRdb with only in-frame sequences that have V and J called. A share of the clones is absent; for the studies checked, an unresolved V gene accounts for under half, and the remainder has no known explanation. V and J calls and clone size come straight from that table; D and trimming were deduced from the DNA. The sample table shows about 660,000 clones, and around an eighth are seen once. The leading ten clones occupy 0.04% of the sample.

As encoded in the germline V gene, CDR1 is LGHNA while CDR2 is YNFKEQ. The CDR3 holds 15 amino acids from the cysteine to the phenylalanine. Only CDR3 DNA is held: 45 bases, read in frame from base 1. The germline V and J ends show losses of 4 bases and 5 bases respectively, and no gene match explains 9 bases of the junction. The sequencing sample was made of naive CD4+ T cells from blood. The sample's cell subset or site, from its label and the paper: true naive CD4+ T cells. This sequence was found in a man aged 18 to 29 with type 1 diabetes. The chain is made from TRBV4-2 and TRBJ2-5; TRBD1 matches 8 bases in the middle. The CDR3 in this case is CASSLLGQVDETQYF. The bases are TGTGCCAGCAGCCTTTTGGGACAGGTAGACGAGACCCAGTACTTC.